This record concerns one T cell receptor beta chain sequence. TCRdb's copy holds only in-frame clones and misses some; the assay was immunoSEQ multiplex PCR. The sample lists more than 10,000 clones, roughly 85% occurring once. The treatment is: randomized to nivolumab then ipilimumab (arm A) or the reverse (arm B). Patients had received no earlier DNA-damaging chemotherapy. PBMC sorting kept live CD3+CD8+ cells without CD19 or CD56. The junction had 5 bases not matched to a gene; V was cut back by 2 bases and J by 4 bases. This CDR3 is 15 amino acids long. CDR1 is SGHTA, CDR2 FQGNSA, per germline. This sample is drawn from a study of sequential checkpoint blockade in melanoma. For the study at large: Patients were randomized 1:1 to nivolumab-then-ipilimumab or ipilimumab-then-nivolumab first-line. Maintenance nivolumab came after either treatment sequence.

The sequence came from a human donor with melanoma. The chain recombines TRBV7-2 with TRBJ1-5; 7 nucleotides match TRBD1. Sequenced here: CD8+ T cells sorted from blood (inferred from file names), sampled from a patient given nivolumab and ipilimumab in sequence. The CDR3 nucleotides are TGTGCCAGCAGCTTACTAGGGGGCCTTAATCAGCCCCAGCATTTT. Translating gives CASSLLGGLNQPQHF.